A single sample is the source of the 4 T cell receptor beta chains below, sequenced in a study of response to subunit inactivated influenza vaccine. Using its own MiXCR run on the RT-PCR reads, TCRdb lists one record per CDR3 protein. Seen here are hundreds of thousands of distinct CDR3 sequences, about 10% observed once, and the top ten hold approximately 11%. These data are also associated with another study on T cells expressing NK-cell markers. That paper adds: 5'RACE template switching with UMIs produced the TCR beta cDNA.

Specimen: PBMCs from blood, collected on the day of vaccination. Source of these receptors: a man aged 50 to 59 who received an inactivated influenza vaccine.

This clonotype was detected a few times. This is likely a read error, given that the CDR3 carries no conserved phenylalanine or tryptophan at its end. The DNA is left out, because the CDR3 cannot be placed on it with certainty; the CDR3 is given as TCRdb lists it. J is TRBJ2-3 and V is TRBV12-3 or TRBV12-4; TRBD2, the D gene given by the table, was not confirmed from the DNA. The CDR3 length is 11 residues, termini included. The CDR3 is CASRGLAGVVV.

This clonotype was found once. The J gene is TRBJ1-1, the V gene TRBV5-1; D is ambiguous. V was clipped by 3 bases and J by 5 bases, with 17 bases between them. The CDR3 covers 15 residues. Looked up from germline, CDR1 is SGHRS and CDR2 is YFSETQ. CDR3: CASSSTDGMGTEAFF. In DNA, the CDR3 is TGCGCCAGCAGCTCGACGGACGGGATGGGTACTGAAGCTTTCTTT.

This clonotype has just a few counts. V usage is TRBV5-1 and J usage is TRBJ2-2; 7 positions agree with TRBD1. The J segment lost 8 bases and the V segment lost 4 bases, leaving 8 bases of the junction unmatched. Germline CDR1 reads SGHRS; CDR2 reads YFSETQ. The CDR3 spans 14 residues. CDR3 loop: CASSPSTGLGELFF. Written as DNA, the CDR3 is TGCGCCAGCAGCCCATCGACAGGGCTTGGGGAGCTGTTTTTT. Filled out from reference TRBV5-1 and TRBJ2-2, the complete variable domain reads KAGVTQTPRYLIKTRGQQVTLSCSPISGHRSVSWYQQTPGQGLQFLFEYFSETQRNKGNFPGRFSGRQFSNSRSEMNVSTLELGDSALYLCASSPSTGLGELFFGEGSRLTVL.

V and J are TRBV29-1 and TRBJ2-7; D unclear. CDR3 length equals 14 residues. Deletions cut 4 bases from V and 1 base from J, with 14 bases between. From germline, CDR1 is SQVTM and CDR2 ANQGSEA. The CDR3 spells CSVVKAAHSYEQYF. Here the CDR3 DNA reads TGCAGCGTTGTTAAGGCGGCTCATTCCTACGAGCAGTACTTC.